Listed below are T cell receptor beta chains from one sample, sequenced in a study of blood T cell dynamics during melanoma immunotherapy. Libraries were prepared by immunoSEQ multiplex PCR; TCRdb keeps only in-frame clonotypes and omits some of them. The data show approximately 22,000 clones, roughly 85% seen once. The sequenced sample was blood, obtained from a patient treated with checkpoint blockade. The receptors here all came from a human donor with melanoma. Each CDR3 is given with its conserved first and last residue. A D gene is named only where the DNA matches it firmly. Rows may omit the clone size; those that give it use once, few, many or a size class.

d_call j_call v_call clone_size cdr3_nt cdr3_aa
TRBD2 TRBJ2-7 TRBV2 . TGTGCCAGCAGTGTATTTCTAGCGGGGATCTACGAGCAGTACTTC CASSVFLAGIYEQYF
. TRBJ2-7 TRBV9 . TGTGCCAGCAGCGTTTCACCCTGGGAGCCTCTCGGGGTTCTGGACTTC CASSVSPWEPLGVLDF
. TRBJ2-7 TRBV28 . TGTGCCAGCAGTCCGACCTCAGGGGTGCACGAGCAGTACTTC CASSPTSGVHEQYF
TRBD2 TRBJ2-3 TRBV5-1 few TGCGCCAGCAGCCGGACTAGCGGTTCTAGCACAGATACGCAGTATTTT CASSRTSGSSTDTQYF
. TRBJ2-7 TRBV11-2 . TGTGCCAGCAGCCATGGAAGATCCTACGAGCAGTACTTC CASSHGRSYEQYF
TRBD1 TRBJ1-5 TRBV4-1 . TGCGCCAGCAGCCAGGGGACAGGGACGCACAATCAGCCCCAGCATTTT CASSQGTGTHNQPQHF
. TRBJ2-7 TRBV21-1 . TGTGCCAGCAAGCCGGGACAGGGGAACCACGAGCAGTACTTC CASKPGQGNHEQYF
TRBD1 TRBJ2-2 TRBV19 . TGTGCCAGTAAAGGCGGGACAGGCCGCGCGAACACCGGGGAGCTGTTTTTT CASKGGTGRANTGELFF
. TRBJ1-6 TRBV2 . TGTGCCAGCATTTGGGTCGATAATTCACCCCTCCACTTT CASIWVDNSPLHF
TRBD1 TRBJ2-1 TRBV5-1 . TGCGCCAGCAGTGGACAGGGGACCTACAATGAGCAGTTCTTC CASSGQGTYNEQFF
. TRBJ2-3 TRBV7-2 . TGTGCCAGCAGCCCCCCCGGGACGACGCAGTATTTT CASSPPGTTQYF
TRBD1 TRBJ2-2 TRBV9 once TGTGCCAGCAGCGTTACCGGGACAGGGGGCGATTACACCGGGGAGCTGTTTTTT CASSVTGTGGDYTGELFF
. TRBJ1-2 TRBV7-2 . TGTGCCAGCAGCCTCTCCGGGGACCGCAACTATGGCTACACCTTC CASSLSGDRNYGYTF
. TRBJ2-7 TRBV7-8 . TGTGCCAGCAGCCTAAGGGACGTTGGTGGCGAGCAGTACTTC CASSLRDVGGEQYF
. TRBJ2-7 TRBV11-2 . TGTGCCAGCAGCTCTACAAGACACCGCTACGAGCAGTACTTC CASSSTRHRYEQYF
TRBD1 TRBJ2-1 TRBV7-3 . TGTGCCAGCAGCGTTTCCGACAGGGGGCCCCACAATGAGCAGTTCTTC CASSVSDRGPHNEQFF
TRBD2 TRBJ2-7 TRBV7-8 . TGTGCCAGCAGCTTACGAAATCTGGGACTAGCGGTCTACGAGCAGTACTTC CASSLRNLGLAVYEQYF
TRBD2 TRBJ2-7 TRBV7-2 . TGTGCCAGCAGCCTTAGCGGGAGAATTGGGTACGAGCAGTACTTC CASSLSGRIGYEQYF
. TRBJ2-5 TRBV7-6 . TGTGCCAGCAGCTTAACCCCAGGAGAGACCCAGTACTTC CASSLTPGETQYF
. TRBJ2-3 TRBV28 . TGTGCCAGCAGTTTGGTAGCGGCTCCCGGTACGCAGTATTTT CASSLVAAPGTQYF
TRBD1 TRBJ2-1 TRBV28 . TGTGCCAGCAGTTTATCGACAGGGAACCACAATGAGCAGTTCTTC CASSLSTGNHNEQFF
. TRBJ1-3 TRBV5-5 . TGTGCCAGCAGCATAATGAGGACGGGCTCTGGAAACACCATATATTTT CASSIMRTGSGNTIYF
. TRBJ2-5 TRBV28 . TGTGCCAGCAGTCCGACAGGGACTAACCTCCAAGAGACCCAGTACTTC CASSPTGTNLQETQYF
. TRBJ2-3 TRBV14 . TGTGCCAGCAGCTATCTGGCAGCCGGCGATACGCAGTATTTT CASSYLAAGDTQYF
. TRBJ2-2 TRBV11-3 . TGTGCCAGCAGCCAGGGAAAAGGGAACACCGGGGAGCTGTTTTTT CASSQGKGNTGELFF
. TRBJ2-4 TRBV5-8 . TGTGCCAGCAGCCCGGGGACCGTAGCCAAAAACATTCAGTACTTC CASSPGTVAKNIQYF
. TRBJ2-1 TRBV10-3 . TGTGCCATCAGTGAGGGGGCCCGTGAGCAGTTCTTC CAISEGAREQFF
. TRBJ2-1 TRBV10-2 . TGCGCCAGCAGGGTCGAACTACCCTACAATGAGCAGTTCTTC CASRVELPYNEQFF